This TCR beta chain came from a study of blood T cell repertoires in COVID-19. Whole-study context: From the United States, Italy and Spain came samples of acute and convalescent COVID-19.

This CDR3 has 15 residues. In germline, CDR1 is KGHDR, CDR2 SFDVKD. Trimming removed 0 bases at V and 4 bases at J, with 9 bases between. The table lists this clone with many counts. Sequencing was performed with immunoSEQ multiplex PCR; in TCRdb, only in-frame clones are kept and a portion is missing. The table includes some 200,000 clones, 81% detected once. Specimen: peripheral blood. The chain has TRBV24-1 and TRBJ1-3; possibly TRBD1 for D (5 bases). The sequence came from a middle-aged woman with COVID-19, enrolled during active disease. CDR3 amino acids: CATSDLRTLGNTIYF. CDR3 nucleotides: TGTGCCACCAGTGATTTGAGGACACTCGGAAACACCATATATTTT.